Listed below are T cell receptor beta chains from one sample, sequenced in a study of blood T cell repertoires in COVID-19. Libraries were prepared by immunoSEQ multiplex PCR; TCRdb keeps only in-frame clonotypes and omits some of them. The sample includes more than 65,000 clones, approximately 82% seen only once; the top ten take approximately 7.3%. What was sequenced was peripheral blood. These receptors originate from a human donor in a cohort sampled during active COVID-19. Each CDR3 is given with its conserved first and last residue. Each record gives: D gene, J gene, clone size, V gene, CDR3 DNA, CDR3 protein. D genes are given only for firm matches. Only part of the rows carry a size: once, few, many, or a class if the clone is expanded.

d_gene: TRBD1; j_gene: TRBJ1-2; abundance: .; v_gene: TRBV6-4; CDR3nt: TGTGCCAGCAGTCCCGGGACAGGAGGGTATGGCTACACCTTC; CDR3aa: CASSPGTGGYGYTF
d_gene: .; j_gene: TRBJ1-2; abundance: .; v_gene: TRBV5-1; CDR3nt: TGCGCCAGCGCCTATGGGCAGACGCCCTATGGCTACACCTTC; CDR3aa: CASAYGQTPYGYTF
d_gene: TRBD2; j_gene: TRBJ2-1; abundance: .; v_gene: TRBV4-3; CDR3nt: TGCGCCAGCAGCCAGGGAGGAGCGGGGGCCCTCAATGAGCAGTTCTTC; CDR3aa: CASSQGGAGALNEQFF
d_gene: .; j_gene: TRBJ2-7; abundance: .; v_gene: TRBV11-2; CDR3nt: TGTGCCAGCAGCTTAGGGATACAGGTCTCCTACGAGCAGTACTTC; CDR3aa: CASSLGIQVSYEQYF
d_gene: .; j_gene: TRBJ2-1; abundance: .; v_gene: TRBV2; CDR3nt: TGTGCCAGCAGCCCGGACTTCAGCTCCTACAATGAGCAGTTCTTC; CDR3aa: CASSPDFSSYNEQFF
d_gene: TRBD1; j_gene: TRBJ1-4; abundance: .; v_gene: TRBV3-1/TRBV3-2; CDR3nt: TGTGCCAGCAGCCCCCACCGGGACAGGGGGCCAAAACTGTTTTTT; CDR3aa: CASSPHRDRGPKLFF
d_gene: .; j_gene: TRBJ1-5; abundance: .; v_gene: TRBV6-5; CDR3nt: TGTGCCAGCGGGGGGTTGGCCTCTAGCAATCAGCCCCAGCATTTT; CDR3aa: CASGGLASSNQPQHF
d_gene: .; j_gene: TRBJ2-5; abundance: .; v_gene: TRBV6-5; CDR3nt: TGTGCCAGCGGCCCCGGGGAGACCCAGTACTTC; CDR3aa: CASGPGETQYF
d_gene: TRBD2; j_gene: TRBJ2-3; abundance: .; v_gene: TRBV7-7; CDR3nt: TGTGCTAGCAGCGCCCTAGCGGGGGGCACAGATACGCAGTATTTT; CDR3aa: CASSALAGGTDTQYF
d_gene: TRBD2; j_gene: TRBJ2-7; abundance: .; v_gene: TRBV6-5; CDR3nt: TGTGCCAGCAGTCGGGGGGAGAGGGTCTACGAGCAGTACTTC; CDR3aa: CASSRGERVYEQYF
d_gene: TRBD2; j_gene: TRBJ2-3; abundance: once; v_gene: TRBV11-3; CDR3nt: TGTGCCAGCAGCACTGGGACTAGCGGGGGGTCAGATACGCAGTATTTT; CDR3aa: CASSTGTSGGSDTQYF
d_gene: .; j_gene: TRBJ2-3; abundance: .; v_gene: TRBV5-1; CDR3nt: TGCGCCAGCAGCAAGGACAGAGTTGGCACAGATACGCAGTATTTT; CDR3aa: CASSKDRVGTDTQYF
d_gene: TRBD2; j_gene: TRBJ2-7; abundance: .; v_gene: TRBV5-4; CDR3nt: TGTGCCAGCAGCCGGGCGGGGGATGGCTACGAGCAGTACTTC; CDR3aa: CASSRAGDGYEQYF
d_gene: .; j_gene: TRBJ2-7; abundance: .; v_gene: TRBV29-1; CDR3nt: TGCAGCGTTGTTGCCCCGGGATTCTCCTACGAGCAGTACTTC; CDR3aa: CSVVAPGFSYEQYF
d_gene: .; j_gene: TRBJ1-2; abundance: .; v_gene: TRBV12-3/TRBV12-4; CDR3nt: TGTGCCAGCAGTCGACAGGATCTTGGCTACACCTTC; CDR3aa: CASSRQDLGYTF
d_gene: .; j_gene: TRBJ2-1; abundance: .; v_gene: TRBV6-5; CDR3nt: TGTGCCAGCAGTTACATCCAGGGAACCTACAATGAGCAGTTCTTC; CDR3aa: CASSYIQGTYNEQFF
d_gene: TRBD1; j_gene: TRBJ1-2; abundance: .; v_gene: TRBV29-1; CDR3nt: TGCAGCGTGGGCGGACAGGGCGCTAACTATGGCTACACCTTC; CDR3aa: CSVGGQGANYGYTF
d_gene: .; j_gene: TRBJ2-7; abundance: .; v_gene: TRBV25-1; CDR3nt: TGTGCCAGCAGTGGGGGACTGGCATCCTACGAGCAGTACTTC; CDR3aa: CASSGGLASYEQYF
d_gene: TRBD2; j_gene: TRBJ2-1; abundance: once; v_gene: TRBV3-1/TRBV3-2; CDR3nt: TGTGCCAGCAGCCAGGGACTAGCAGACAATGAGCAGTTCTTC; CDR3aa: CASSQGLADNEQFF
d_gene: TRBD1; j_gene: TRBJ1-2; abundance: .; v_gene: TRBV6-6; CDR3nt: TGTGCCAGCGGTCGCCCGCTCCAGCCAGGGGGGCGAGGTGATGGCTACACCTTC; CDR3aa: CASGRPLQPGGRGDGYTF
d_gene: .; j_gene: TRBJ1-1; abundance: .; v_gene: TRBV7-2; CDR3nt: TGTGCCAGCAGCCCCCCAGGGTTGAACACTGAAGCTTTCTTT; CDR3aa: CASSPPGLNTEAFF
d_gene: TRBD2; j_gene: TRBJ2-5; abundance: .; v_gene: TRBV5-1; CDR3nt: TGCGCCAGCAGCTTGGGAGGTAGCGGGGGAGAGGAGACCCAGTACTTC; CDR3aa: CASSLGGSGGEETQYF
d_gene: .; j_gene: TRBJ2-5; abundance: .; v_gene: TRBV6-4; CDR3nt: TGTGCCAGCAGCAGGGAGGAACGAGAGACCCAGTACTTC; CDR3aa: CASSREERETQYF
d_gene: .; j_gene: TRBJ1-2; abundance: .; v_gene: TRBV3-1/TRBV3-2; CDR3nt: TGTGCCAGCACTAATACAGGGAGTGCTAACTATGGCTACACCTTC; CDR3aa: CASTNTGSANYGYTF
d_gene: TRBD2; j_gene: TRBJ2-1; abundance: .; v_gene: TRBV27; CDR3nt: TGTGCCAGCAGTTTATGGGGGGGGGATGAGCAGTTCTTC; CDR3aa: CASSLWGGDEQFF
d_gene: TRBD1; j_gene: TRBJ1-2; abundance: .; v_gene: TRBV6-2/TRBV6-3; CDR3nt: TGTGCCAGCAGTTACTCGTCGGCAGGGGGCACCTATGGCTACACCTTC; CDR3aa: CASSYSSAGGTYGYTF
d_gene: TRBD1; j_gene: TRBJ1-5; abundance: .; v_gene: TRBV7-9; CDR3nt: TGTGCCAGCACCGGACAGGGGGCCCCTCAGCCCCAGCATTTT; CDR3aa: CASTGQGAPQPQHF
d_gene: TRBD2; j_gene: TRBJ2-5; abundance: .; v_gene: TRBV19; CDR3nt: TGTGCCAGTAGACGGGGAGCGGGGGATCAAGAGACCCAGTACTTC; CDR3aa: CASRRGAGDQETQYF
d_gene: .; j_gene: TRBJ1-1; abundance: .; v_gene: TRBV3-1/TRBV3-2; CDR3nt: TGTGCCAGCAGCCCCTCTGGGAGGGCCGGTGAAGCTTTCTTT; CDR3aa: CASSPSGRAGEAFF